This T cell receptor (beta chain) was captured in a study of T cell responses to AZD1222 COVID-19 vaccine. The repertoire was sequenced with immunoSEQ multiplex PCR; TCRdb's copy has only in-frame clones and lacks some. The sample includes 98,000 or so clones, roughly 87% of them seen just once. Regarding the study as a whole: Baseline seropositivity occurred in only a handful of AZD1222 recipients. Donors skewed white British and female; clonal diversity was possibly underestimated. After two AZD1222 doses, spike-specific TCR breadth and depth rose versus day 0.

A single count supports this clone. The antigen remains unidentified. Sample: peripheral blood, taken on day 0 of MenACWY control vaccination. The clonotype was recovered from an adult in good health.

The CDR3 protein is CASRGLAGATREYF. In DNA, the CDR3 is TGTGCCAGCAGGGGACTAGCGGGGGCTACTCGGGAGTATTTT. The rearrangement links TRBV2 to TRBJ2-3, with 14 bases fitting TRBD2. The V gene end was trimmed by 6 bases and the J gene end by 13 bases; junction bases not matched to a gene: 9. Germline assignment: CDR1 SNHLY and CDR2 FYNNEI. CDR3 length equals 14 residues.